The clone carrying this TCR beta chain occurred once. Authors' analysis steps: From reference gene primer amplification, estimates of nucleated cell counts were derived. TCRdb keeps only in-frame clones here, not all; method: immunoSEQ multiplex PCR. Clone size and the V and J calls come from that table; the DNA yielded D and trimming. The table shows fewer than 250,000 clones, with 88% occurring only once. The entry originates in a study of blood T cell repertoires in COVID-19. Study details: T cells, B-cell-depleted T cells, or PBMCs provided the cDNA or gDNA that served as material.

The CDR3 spans 14 residues. From germline, CDR1 is SGHNT and CDR2 YENEEA. V gave up 5 bases and J gave up 7 bases; unmatched junction bases: 10. This chain uses TRBV11-3 with TRBJ2-7, with 8 nucleotides matching TRBD1. The clonotype comes from an older woman with acute or convalescent COVID-19. Specimen: peripheral blood. The CDR3 region is CASSVGQALGEQYF. The CDR3 bases are TGTGCCAGCAGCGTGGGACAGGCCTTGGGAGAGCAGTACTTC.